The rows below give T cell receptor beta chains drawn from one sample of a study of cytomegalovirus exposure and HLA in healthy donors. The repertoire was sequenced with immunoSEQ multiplex PCR; TCRdb's copy has only in-frame clones and lacks some. The repertoire holds roughly 150,000 clones, around 73% seen once, with roughly 5.4% in the top ten. Sequences were obtained from PBMCs. These TCRs come from a woman under 30 in good health and CMV-seropositive. The CDR3 runs from the conserved cysteine through the conserved F or W. The size field is filled for only some rows; it gives once, few, many or a size class.

CDR3,V,J,size
CASSIDPDRGRDGTGELFF,TRBV19,TRBJ2-2,NA
CAWSFGQGDYGYTF,TRBV30,TRBJ1-2,NA
CASSQAEYRDNEQFF,TRBV4-1,TRBJ2-1,NA
CASSLAGELGYEQYF,TRBV27,TRBJ2-7,NA
CASSLGQGSGQPQHF,TRBV5-1,TRBJ1-5,NA
CASSPPGPSYEQYF,TRBV14,TRBJ2-7,NA
CASSRRGNYGYTF,TRBV2,TRBJ1-2,few
CASSEMSEGYEQYF,TRBV6-5,TRBJ2-7,NA
CASSPIDRGYSDTQYF,TRBV27,TRBJ2-3,NA
CASRNFVSGANVLTF,TRBV6-5,TRBJ2-6,NA
CASTQGDRVYEQYF,TRBV5-5,TRBJ2-7,NA
CASSVGGQYNEQFF,TRBV9,TRBJ2-1,NA
CASSSGWGRGYGYTF,TRBV7-2,TRBJ1-2,NA
CASSPGHPNEKLFF,TRBV7-2,TRBJ1-4,few
CASSVLNFDYNEQFF,TRBV7-9,TRBJ2-1,once
CASSLSFGGVNTEAFF,TRBV7-6,TRBJ1-1,NA
CASSFNRGTEAFF,TRBV9,TRBJ1-1,NA
CASSLRTSGDTDTQYF,TRBV5-1,TRBJ2-3,NA
CASIKRQGAFTGELFF,TRBV7-9,TRBJ2-2,NA
CASSLAGTDYGYTF,TRBV5-4,TRBJ1-2,NA
CASSQPFRSRGAYEQYF,TRBV11-2,NA,NA
CASSLRGSSYNEQFF,TRBV7-2,TRBJ2-1,few
CASRGGVLTSNQPQHF,TRBV5-5,TRBJ1-5,NA
CASSNGGEPYSYEQYF,TRBV21-1,NA,NA
CSVADSVNQPQHF,TRBV29-1,TRBJ1-5,NA
CASSGWGDPGANVLTF,TRBV11-1,TRBJ2-6,NA
CASSYMTGGGNTIYF,TRBV7-2,TRBJ1-3,NA
CARGRDRGLTGELFF,TRBV2,TRBJ2-2,NA
CASSSYGRMAGELFF,TRBV28,TRBJ2-2,few
CAWSDTDYQPQHF,TRBV30,TRBJ1-5,NA
CASSLTGVREQYF,TRBV18,TRBJ2-7,NA
CASSASGTSAGDTQYF,TRBV9,TRBJ2-3,NA
CASSHLGADTDTQYF,TRBV4-1,TRBJ2-3,NA
CASSPNTRQTRQETQYF,TRBV7-6,TRBJ2-5,NA
CASSQAPGQTYEQYF,TRBV4-2,NA,NA
CASSHTGALNTEAFF,TRBV4-3,TRBJ1-1,NA
CASSVRWGEETQYF,TRBV9,TRBJ2-5,NA
CASSLVSGGAFGELFF,TRBV7-8,TRBJ2-2,once
CASRQNRGSSYEQYF,TRBV5-1,TRBJ2-7,NA
CASTLSINTEAFF,TRBV7-8,TRBJ1-1,few
CAISETGLNQPQHF,TRBV10-3,TRBJ1-5,NA
CASSLLLQEEYSNQPQHF,TRBV5-8,TRBJ1-5,NA
CASSPSFRGGTGRNNEQFF,TRBV18,TRBJ2-1,NA
CASSRLVNGGELFF,TRBV6-4,TRBJ2-2,once
CASSRLQGADEKLFF,TRBV19,TRBJ1-4,NA
CASSSGESRGTDTQYF,TRBV9,TRBJ2-3,NA
CASSLNGQITDTQYF,TRBV5-1,TRBJ2-3,NA
CASSIGSGNYNERFF,TRBV19,TRBJ2-1,NA